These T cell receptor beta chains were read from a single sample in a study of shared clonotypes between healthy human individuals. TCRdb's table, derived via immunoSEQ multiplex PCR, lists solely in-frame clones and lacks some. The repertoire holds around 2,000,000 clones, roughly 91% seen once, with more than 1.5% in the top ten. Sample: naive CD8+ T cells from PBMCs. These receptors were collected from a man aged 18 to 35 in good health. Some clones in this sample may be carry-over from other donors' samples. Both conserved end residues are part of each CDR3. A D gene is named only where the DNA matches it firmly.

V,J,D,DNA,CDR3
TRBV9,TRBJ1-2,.,TGTGCCAGCAGTACAGGGTCTAACTATGGCTACACCTTC,CASSTGSNYGYTF
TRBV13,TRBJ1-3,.,TGTGCCAGCAGCTTATTTGGGGAGCAAAGAAACACCATATATTTT,CASSLFGEQRNTIYF
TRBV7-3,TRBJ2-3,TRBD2,TGTGCCAGCAGCTTACTTCCGGGAGGAGTCTCAGATACGCAGTATTTT,CASSLLPGGVSDTQYF
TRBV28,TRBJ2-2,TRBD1,TGTGCCAGCAGTTTACCCATCAGGACAGGGGTAGAAGTCGGGGAGCTGTTTTTT,CASSLPIRTGVEVGELFF
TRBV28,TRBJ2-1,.,TGTGCCAGCAGTTCGCCCGGTTACAATGAGCAGTTCTTC,CASSSPGYNEQFF
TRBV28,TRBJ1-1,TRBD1,TGTGCCAGCAGAGGTAGGGGGCTAGGCACTGAAGCTTTCTTT,CASRGRGLGTEAFF
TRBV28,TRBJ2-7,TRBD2,TGTGCCAGCAGGCAGGGGACTAGCGGTCCCCCCAACTTC,CASRQGTSGPPNF
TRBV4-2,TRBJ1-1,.,TGTGCCAGCAGCACGCAGAACACTGAAGCTTTCTTT,CASSTQNTEAFF
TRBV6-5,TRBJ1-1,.,TGTGCCAGCAGTTACAATTCCGTCTTTGAGGGCACTGAAGCTTTCTTT,CASSYNSVFEGTEAFF
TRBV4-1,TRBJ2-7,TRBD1,TGCGCCAGCAGCCAATCACCCGGGACAGGGACCTACGAGCAGTACTTC,CASSQSPGTGTYEQYF
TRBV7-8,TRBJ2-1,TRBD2,TGTGCCAGCAGCCGACTAGCGGGAGTGGGCAGTGAGCAGTTCTTC,CASSRLAGVGSEQFF
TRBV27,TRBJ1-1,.,TGTGCCAGCAGTTTATCCAAAAGTAACACTGAAGCTTTCTTT,CASSLSKSNTEAFF
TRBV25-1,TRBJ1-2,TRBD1,TGTGCCACCTACCAGGGGGATGGCTACACCTTC,CATYQGDGYTF
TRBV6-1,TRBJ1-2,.,TGTGCCAGCAGTGGACAAAACGGCATGAACTATGGCTACACCTTC,CASSGQNGMNYGYTF
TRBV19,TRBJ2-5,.,TGTGCCAGTAGTATAGGCGCAGACCAGTACCCGGAGACCCAGTACTTC,CASSIGADQYPETQYF
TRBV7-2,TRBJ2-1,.,TGTGCCAGCAGCTTAATGGGGTCGGGCAATGAGCAGTTCTTC,CASSLMGSGNEQFF